The next 2 T cell receptor beta chains were all read from a single sample in a study of identical twins. TCRdb reanalysed the 5' RACE reads using MiXCR and keeps one entry per CDR3 protein. The repertoire includes hundreds of thousands of distinct CDR3 sequences, roughly a tenth of them detected once, and 4% to 6% sits in the top ten. Sequencing used memory (CD45RO+) T cells sorted from blood. These receptors came from a woman aged 18-29 years in good health.

The sample holds a few counts of this clonotype. The chain uses TRBV10-3 and TRBJ2-7; 11 bases align to TRBD1. In germline, CDR1 is ENHRY, CDR2 SYGVKD. Trimming at V came to 2 bases and at J to 3 bases, leaving 3 bases not matched to a gene. There are 15 residues in the CDR3. Here the CDR3 DNA reads TGTGCCATCAGTGAGGGGGACAGGGGGATCTACGAGCAGTACTTC. It encodes CAISEGDRGIYEQYF.

A few counts support this clonotype. Germline is not matched at one junction end, which may reflect a read error. This rearrangement joins TRBV3-1 to TRBJ1-1; no clear D gene. This CDR3 is 16 amino acids long. From germline, CDR1 is LGHDT and CDR2 YNNKEL (reference sequence). CDR3 sequence (DNA): TGTGCCAGCAGCCAACCCTACCAACACATGAACACTGAAGCCTTCTTT. Protein sequence: CASSQPYQHMNTEAFF.